These T cell receptor beta chains were read from a single sample in a study of blood T cell repertoires in COVID-19. Generated by immunoSEQ multiplex PCR, the TCRdb table keeps only in-frame clones and is missing some. Of under 95,000 clones listed, roughly 88% are singletons. The sample consisted of peripheral blood. The receptors stem from a human donor in a cohort sampled during active COVID-19. The CDR3 runs from the conserved cysteine through the conserved F or W. D genes are given only for firm matches. Clone size is not always given. Where it is, it says once, few, many or a class for expanded clones.

J,size,V,D,CDR3,DNA
TRBJ1-2,NA,TRBV6-5,NA,CASTRGAPHYGYTF,TGTGCCAGCACCAGGGGCGCGCCCCACTATGGCTACACCTTC
TRBJ2-2,NA,TRBV25-1,NA,CASTQGIGELFF,TGTGCCAGCACCCAGGGGATCGGGGAGCTGTTTTTT
TRBJ2-7,NA,TRBV5-1,NA,CASSLGAAYEQYF,TGCGCCAGCAGCTTGGGGGCCGCCTACGAGCAGTACTTC
TRBJ2-3,once,TRBV6-4,NA,CASSDSGVGTDTQYF,TGTGCCAGCAGTGACTCGGGAGTAGGCACAGATACGCAGTATTTT
TRBJ1-1,NA,TRBV28,TRBD1,CASSLTGQNKAFF,TGTGCCAGCAGTTTAACGGGACAGAATAAAGCTTTCTTT
TRBJ2-3,NA,TRBV7-2,TRBD2,CASSRGGASDTQYF,TGTGCCAGCAGCCGCGGGGGGGCCTCAGATACGCAGTATTTT
TRBJ2-7,NA,TRBV7-2,NA,CASSLAGGQYF,TGTGCCAGCAGCTTAGCGGGGGGGCAGTACTTC
TRBJ1-5,NA,TRBV5-1,TRBD1,CASSLEGQGSNQPQHF,TGCGCCAGCAGCTTGGAGGGACAGGGAAGCAATCAGCCCCAGCATTTT
TRBJ1-1,NA,TRBV19,TRBD1,CASSATGQNGNTEAFF,TGTGCCAGTAGTGCGACAGGGCAAAACGGGAACACTGAAGCTTTCTTT
TRBJ1-2,NA,TRBV30,NA,CAWSGGNYGYTF,TGTGCCTGGAGTGGCGGGAACTATGGCTACACCTTC
TRBJ2-2,NA,TRBV7-9,TRBD1,CASSRGQGGTGELFF,TGTGCCAGCAGCAGGGGACAGGGAGGAACCGGGGAGCTGTTTTTT
TRBJ1-6,few,TRBV28,TRBD1,CASKGTGGLTPLHF,TGTGCCAGCAAGGGGACAGGGGGGTTGACACCCCTCCACTTT
TRBJ1-5,NA,TRBV19,NA,CASATSGQSNQPQHF,TGTGCCAGTGCTACGTCCGGACAGAGCAATCAGCCCCAGCATTTT
TRBJ2-5,NA,TRBV9,NA,CASSVVEETQYF,TGTGCCAGCAGCGTAGTCGAGGAGACCCAGTACTTC
TRBJ2-4,once,TRBV5-1,NA,CASREFGTKNIQYF,TGCGCCAGCAGGGAGTTCGGGACCAAAAACATTCAGTACTTC
TRBJ1-5,few,TRBV20-1,NA,CSASPRGGNQPQHF,TGCAGTGCTAGTCCTAGGGGAGGAAATCAGCCCCAGCATTTT
TRBJ1-1,NA,TRBV25-1,NA,CASSPNRRVNTEAFF,TGTGCCAGCAGCCCGAATAGGAGGGTGAACACTGAAGCTTTCTTT
TRBJ2-7,few,TRBV19,TRBD2,CASSASAGGSSYEQYF,TGTGCCAGTAGTGCCTCAGCGGGAGGGAGCTCCTACGAGCAGTACTTC
TRBJ2-3,NA,TRBV5-1,TRBD2,CASSITSGGASKTQYF,TGCGCCAGCAGCATTACTAGCGGGGGCGCGTCGAAGACGCAGTATTTT
TRBJ2-2,NA,TRBV7-8,NA,CASSGENTNTGELFF,TGTGCCAGCAGCGGAGAAAATACGAACACCGGGGAGCTGTTTTTT